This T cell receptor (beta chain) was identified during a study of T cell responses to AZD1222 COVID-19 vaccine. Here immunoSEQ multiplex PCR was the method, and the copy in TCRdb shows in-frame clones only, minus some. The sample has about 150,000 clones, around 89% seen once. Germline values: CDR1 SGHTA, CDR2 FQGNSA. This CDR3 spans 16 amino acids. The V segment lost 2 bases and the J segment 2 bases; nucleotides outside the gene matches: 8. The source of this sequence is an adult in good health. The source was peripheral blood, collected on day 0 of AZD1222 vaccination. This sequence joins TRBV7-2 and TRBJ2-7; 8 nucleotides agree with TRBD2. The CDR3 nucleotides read TGTGCCAGCAGCTTAATGGCTAGCGGGCCGACCTACGAGCAGTACTTC. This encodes CASSLMASGPTYEQYF.